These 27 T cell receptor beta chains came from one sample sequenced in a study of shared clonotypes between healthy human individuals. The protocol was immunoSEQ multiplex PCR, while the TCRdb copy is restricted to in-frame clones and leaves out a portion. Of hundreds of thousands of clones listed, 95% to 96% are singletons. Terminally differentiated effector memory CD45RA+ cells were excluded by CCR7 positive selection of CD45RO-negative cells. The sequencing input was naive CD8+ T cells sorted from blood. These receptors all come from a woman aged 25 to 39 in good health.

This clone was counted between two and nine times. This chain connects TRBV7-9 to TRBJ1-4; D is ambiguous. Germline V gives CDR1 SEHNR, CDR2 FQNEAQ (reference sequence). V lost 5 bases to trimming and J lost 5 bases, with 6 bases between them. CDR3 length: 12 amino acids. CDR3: CASSQLNEKLFF. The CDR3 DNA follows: TGTGCCAGCAGCCAACTGAATGAAAAACTGTTTTTT. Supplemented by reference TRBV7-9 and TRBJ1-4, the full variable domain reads DTGVSQNPRHKITKRGQNVTFRCDPISEHNRLYWYRQTLGQGPEFLTYFQNEAQLEKSRLLSDRFSAERPKGSFSTLEIQRTEQGDSAMYLCASSQLNEKLFFGSGTQLSVL.

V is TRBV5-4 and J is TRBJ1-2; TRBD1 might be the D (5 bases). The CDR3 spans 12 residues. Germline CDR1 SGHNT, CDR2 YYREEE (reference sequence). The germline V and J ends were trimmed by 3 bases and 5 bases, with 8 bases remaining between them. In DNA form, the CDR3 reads TGTGCCAGCAGCTCAGGGACGTATGGCTACACCTTC. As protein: CASSSGTYGYTF.

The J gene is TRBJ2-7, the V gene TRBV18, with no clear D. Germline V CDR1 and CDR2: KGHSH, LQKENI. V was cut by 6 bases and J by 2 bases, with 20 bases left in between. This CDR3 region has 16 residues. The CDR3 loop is CASSPVGLIAPYEQYF. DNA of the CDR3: TGTGCCAGCTCGCCAGTAGGGCTCATCGCCCCCTACGAGCAGTACTTC.

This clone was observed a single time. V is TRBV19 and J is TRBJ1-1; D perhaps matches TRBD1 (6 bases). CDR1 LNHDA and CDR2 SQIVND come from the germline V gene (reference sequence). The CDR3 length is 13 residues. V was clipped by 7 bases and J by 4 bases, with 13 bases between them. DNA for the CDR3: TGTGCCAGTATGGGGGGGGGCGTCACTGAAGCTTTCTTT. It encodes CASMGGGVTEAFF.

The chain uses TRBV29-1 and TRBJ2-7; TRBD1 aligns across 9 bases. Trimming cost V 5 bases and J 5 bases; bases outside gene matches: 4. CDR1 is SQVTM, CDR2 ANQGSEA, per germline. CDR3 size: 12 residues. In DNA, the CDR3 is TGCAGCGTTACGGACAGGGGACACGAGCAGTACTTC. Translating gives CSVTDRGHEQYF.

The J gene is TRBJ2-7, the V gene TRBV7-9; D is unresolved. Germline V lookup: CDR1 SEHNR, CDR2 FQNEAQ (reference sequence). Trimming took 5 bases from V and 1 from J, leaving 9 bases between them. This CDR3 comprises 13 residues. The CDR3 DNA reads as TGTGCCAGCAGCCCGTTGGATTCCTACGAGCAGTACTTC. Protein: CASSPLDSYEQYF.

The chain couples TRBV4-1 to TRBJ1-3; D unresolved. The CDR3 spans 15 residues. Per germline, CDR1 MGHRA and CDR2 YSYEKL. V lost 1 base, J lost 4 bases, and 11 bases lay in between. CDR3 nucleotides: TGCGCCAGCAGCCAAGTTAGTGGGCCGGGAAACACCATATATTTT. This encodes CASSQVSGPGNTIYF.

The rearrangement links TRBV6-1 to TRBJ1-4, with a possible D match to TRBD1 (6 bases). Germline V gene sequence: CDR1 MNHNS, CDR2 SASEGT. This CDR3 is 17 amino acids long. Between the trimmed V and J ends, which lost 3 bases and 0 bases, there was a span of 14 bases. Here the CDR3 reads CASSDDRRLSTNEKLFF. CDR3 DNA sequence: TGTGCCAGCAGTGACGACAGGAGACTATCAACTAATGAAAAACTGTTTTTT.

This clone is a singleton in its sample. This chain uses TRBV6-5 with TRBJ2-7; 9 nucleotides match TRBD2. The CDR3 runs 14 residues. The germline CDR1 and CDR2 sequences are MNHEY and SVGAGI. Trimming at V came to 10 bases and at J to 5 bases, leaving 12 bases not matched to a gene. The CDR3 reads CATQAGGRAHEQYF. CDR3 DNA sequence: TGTGCCACTCAAGCGGGCGGGAGGGCACACGAGCAGTACTTC.

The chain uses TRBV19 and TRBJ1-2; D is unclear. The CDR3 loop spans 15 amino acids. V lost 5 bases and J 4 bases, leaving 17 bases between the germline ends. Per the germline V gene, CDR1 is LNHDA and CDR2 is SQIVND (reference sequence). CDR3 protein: CASSPLPWQRYGYTF. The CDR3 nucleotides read TGTGCCAGTAGTCCCCTCCCATGGCAGCGCTATGGCTACACCTTC.

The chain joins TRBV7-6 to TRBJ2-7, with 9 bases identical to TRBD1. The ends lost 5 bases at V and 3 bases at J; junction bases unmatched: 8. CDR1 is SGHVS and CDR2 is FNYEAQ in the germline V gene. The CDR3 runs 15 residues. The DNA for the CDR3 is TGTGCCAGCAGCCTAGGGACAGGGTCGAACTACGAGCAGTACTTC. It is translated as CASSLGTGSNYEQYF.

This CDR3 reads CAWPGLATHEQYF. DNA of the CDR3: TGTGCCTGGCCGGGACTAGCGACCCACGAGCAGTACTTC. The V gene is TRBV30, the J gene TRBJ2-7; 10 positions match TRBD2. Per germline, CDR1 GTSNPN and CDR2 SVGIG (reference sequence). CDR3 length: 13 residues. The V gene end was trimmed by 5 bases and the J gene end by 5 bases; junction bases not matched to a gene: 6.

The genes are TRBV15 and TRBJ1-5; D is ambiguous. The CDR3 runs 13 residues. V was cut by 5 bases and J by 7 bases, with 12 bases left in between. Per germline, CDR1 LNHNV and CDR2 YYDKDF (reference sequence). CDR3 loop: CATSSWGGQPQHF. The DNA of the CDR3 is TGTGCCACCAGCTCCTGGGGAGGCCAGCCCCAGCATTTT.

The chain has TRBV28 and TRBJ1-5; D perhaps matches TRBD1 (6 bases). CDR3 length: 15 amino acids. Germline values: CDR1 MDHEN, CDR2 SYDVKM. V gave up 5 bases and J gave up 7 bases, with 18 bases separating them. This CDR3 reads CASSLQGAGGQPQHF. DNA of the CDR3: TGTGCCAGCAGTCTACAGGGCGCAGGTGGCCAGCCCCAGCATTTT.

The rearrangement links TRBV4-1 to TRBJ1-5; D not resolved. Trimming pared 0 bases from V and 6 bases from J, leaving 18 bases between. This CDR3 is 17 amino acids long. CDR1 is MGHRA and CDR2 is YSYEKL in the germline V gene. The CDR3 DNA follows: TGCGCCAGCAGCCAAGATATCTCAGAGCTCTCCGGTCAGCCCCAGCATTTT. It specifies CASSQDISELSGQPQHF.

For the CDR3, the DNA is TGTGCCAGCAGCTTGGGTCAGGGCCACCCCTATGGCTACACCTTC. This sequence encodes CASSLGQGHPYGYTF. The rearrangement uses TRBV5-6 and TRBJ1-2; tentative D call: TRBD1 (5 bases). V was pared by 0 bases and J by 4 bases, with 13 bases between. CDR3 length equals 15 residues. CDR1 and CDR2 from the germline V gene are SGHDT and YYEEEE.

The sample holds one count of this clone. The CDR3 region has the DNA TGCAGCGTCCTCGGCCCCAGCCTCCTAGCGGGAGTAACAGATACGCAGTATTTT. This encodes CSVLGPSLLAGVTDTQYF. The rearrangement uses TRBV29-1 and TRBJ2-3; TRBD2 aligns across 10 bases. Looked up from germline, CDR1 is SQVTM and CDR2 is ANQGSEA. This CDR3 contains 18 residues. V was pared by 6 bases and J by 3 bases, with 18 bases of the junction left unmatched.

The chain's CDR3 is CASSLGASGRWGYEQYF. In DNA, the CDR3 is TGTGCCAGCAGCTTGGGCGCTAGCGGCCGGTGGGGTTACGAGCAGTACTTC. The rearrangement joins TRBV5-6 to TRBJ2-7; 7 bases agree with TRBD2. This CDR3 spans 17 amino acids. The trim removed 0 bases at V and 4 bases at J, leaving 13 bases unmatched. Germline values: CDR1 SGHDT, CDR2 YYEEEE. Based on the CDR3 plus reference TRBV5-6 and TRBJ2-7, the full variable domain is DAGVTQSPTHLIKTRGQQVTLRCSPKSGHDTVSWYQQALGQGPQFIFQYYEEEERQRGNFPDRFSGHQFPNYSSELNVNALLLGDSALYLCASSLGASGRWGYEQYFGPGTRLTVT.

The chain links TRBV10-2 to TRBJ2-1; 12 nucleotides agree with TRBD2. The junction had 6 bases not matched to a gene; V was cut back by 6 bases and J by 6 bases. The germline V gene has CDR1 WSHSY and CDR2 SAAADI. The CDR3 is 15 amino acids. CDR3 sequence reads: CASRETSGGPNEQFF. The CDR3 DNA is TGCGCCAGCAGGGAGACTAGCGGGGGTCCCAATGAGCAGTTCTTC.

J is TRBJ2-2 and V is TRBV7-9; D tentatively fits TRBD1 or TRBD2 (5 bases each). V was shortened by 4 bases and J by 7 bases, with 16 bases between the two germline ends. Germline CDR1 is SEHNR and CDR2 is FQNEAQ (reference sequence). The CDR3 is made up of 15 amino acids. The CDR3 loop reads CASSSPGTLGGELFF. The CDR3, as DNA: TGTGCCAGCAGCTCACCCGGGACGTTAGGCGGGGAGCTGTTTTTT.

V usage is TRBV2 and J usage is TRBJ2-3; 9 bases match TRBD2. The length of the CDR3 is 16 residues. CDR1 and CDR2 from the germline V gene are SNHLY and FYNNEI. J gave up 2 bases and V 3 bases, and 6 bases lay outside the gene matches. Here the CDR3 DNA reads TGTGCCAGCAGTGATATACTAGCGGGTGACACAGATACGCAGTATTTT. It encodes CASSDILAGDTDTQYF.

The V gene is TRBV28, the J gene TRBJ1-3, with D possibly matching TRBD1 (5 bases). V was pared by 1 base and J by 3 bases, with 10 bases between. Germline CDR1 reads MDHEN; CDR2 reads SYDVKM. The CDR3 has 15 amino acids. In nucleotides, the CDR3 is TGTGCCAGCAGTTTATCCTTGGGGCGTGGAAACACCATATATTTT. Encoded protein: CASSLSLGRGNTIYF.

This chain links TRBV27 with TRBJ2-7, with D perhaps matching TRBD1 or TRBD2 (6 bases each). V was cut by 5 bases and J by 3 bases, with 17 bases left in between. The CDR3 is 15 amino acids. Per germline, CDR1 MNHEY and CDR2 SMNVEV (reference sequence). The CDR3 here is CASSQTSGGFYEQYF. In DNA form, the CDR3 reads TGTGCCAGCAGTCAGACTAGTGGGGGCTTCTACGAGCAGTACTTC.

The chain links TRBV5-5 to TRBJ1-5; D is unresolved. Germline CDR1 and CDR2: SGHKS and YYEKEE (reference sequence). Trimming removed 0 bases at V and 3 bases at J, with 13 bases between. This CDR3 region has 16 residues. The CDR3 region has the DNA TGTGCCAGCAGCTTGGGGCAGGTTCCTCCCAATCAGCCCCAGCATTTT. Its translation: CASSLGQVPPNQPQHF.

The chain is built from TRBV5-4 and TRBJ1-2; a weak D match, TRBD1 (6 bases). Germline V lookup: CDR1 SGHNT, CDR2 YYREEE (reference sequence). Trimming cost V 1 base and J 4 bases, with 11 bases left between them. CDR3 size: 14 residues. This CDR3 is CASSLMDSLYGYTF. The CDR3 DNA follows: TGTGCCAGCAGCTTGATGGACAGTCTCTATGGCTACACCTTC.

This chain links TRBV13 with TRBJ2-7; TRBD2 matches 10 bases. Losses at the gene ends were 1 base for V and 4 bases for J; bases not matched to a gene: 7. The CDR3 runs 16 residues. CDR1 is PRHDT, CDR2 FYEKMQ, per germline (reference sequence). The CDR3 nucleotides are TGTGCCAGCAGCTTAGCAACGGGACTAGCGTCTTACGAGCAGTACTTC. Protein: CASSLATGLASYEQYF.

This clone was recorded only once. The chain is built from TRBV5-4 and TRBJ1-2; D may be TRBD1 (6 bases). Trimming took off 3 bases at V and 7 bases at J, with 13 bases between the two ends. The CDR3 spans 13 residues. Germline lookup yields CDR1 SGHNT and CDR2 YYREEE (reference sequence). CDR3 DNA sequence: TGTGCCAGCAGCTACGCGGGGGCTGGTGGCTACACCTTC. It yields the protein CASSYAGAGGYTF.